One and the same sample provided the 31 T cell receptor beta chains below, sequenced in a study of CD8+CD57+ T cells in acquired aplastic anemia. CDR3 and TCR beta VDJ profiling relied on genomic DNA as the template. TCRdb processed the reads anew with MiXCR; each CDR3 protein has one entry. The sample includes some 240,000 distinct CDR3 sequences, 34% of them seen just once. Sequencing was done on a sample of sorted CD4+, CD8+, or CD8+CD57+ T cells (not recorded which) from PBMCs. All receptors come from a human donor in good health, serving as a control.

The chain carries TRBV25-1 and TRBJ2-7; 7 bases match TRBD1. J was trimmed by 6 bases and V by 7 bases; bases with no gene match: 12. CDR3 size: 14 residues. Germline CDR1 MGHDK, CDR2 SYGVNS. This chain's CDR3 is CASTPGQLLPEQYF. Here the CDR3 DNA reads TGTGCCAGCACCCCGGGACAGCTTCTCCCCGAGCAGTACTTC.

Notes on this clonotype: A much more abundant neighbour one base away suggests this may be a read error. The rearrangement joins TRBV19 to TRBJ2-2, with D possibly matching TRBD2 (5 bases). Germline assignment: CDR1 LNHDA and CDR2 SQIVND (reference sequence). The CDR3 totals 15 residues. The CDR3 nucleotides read TGTGCCAGTAGTATAGGGTCCGGGTTACCCGGGGAGCTGGTTTTT. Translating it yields CASSIGSGLPGELVF.

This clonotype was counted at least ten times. The CDR3 bases are TGTGCCAGTAAGGGGCCGGGACTCTATTATAGCAATCAGCCCCAGCATTTT. Translation: CASKGPGLYYSNQPQHF. The V call is TRBV19, the J call TRBJ1-5, with D perhaps TRBD1 (5 bases). Germline CDR1 LNHDA, CDR2 SQIVND (reference sequence). The CDR3 runs 17 residues. Trimming cost V 7 bases and J 0 bases, with 19 bases left between them.

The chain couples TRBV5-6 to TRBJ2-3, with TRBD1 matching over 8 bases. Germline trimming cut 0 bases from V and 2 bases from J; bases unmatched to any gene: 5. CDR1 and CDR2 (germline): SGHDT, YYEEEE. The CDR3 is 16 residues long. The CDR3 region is CASSLDLTGDTDTQYF. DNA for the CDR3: TGTGCCAGCAGCTTGGATTTGACAGGGGACACAGATACGCAGTATTTT.

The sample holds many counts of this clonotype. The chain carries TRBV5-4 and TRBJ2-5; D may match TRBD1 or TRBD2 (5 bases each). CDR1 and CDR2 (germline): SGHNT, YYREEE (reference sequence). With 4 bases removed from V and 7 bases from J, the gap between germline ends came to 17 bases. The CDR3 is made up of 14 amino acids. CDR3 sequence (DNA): TGTGCCAGCAGCATCGGGACCGTCGTTGGGACCCAGTACTTC. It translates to CASSIGTVVGTQYF.

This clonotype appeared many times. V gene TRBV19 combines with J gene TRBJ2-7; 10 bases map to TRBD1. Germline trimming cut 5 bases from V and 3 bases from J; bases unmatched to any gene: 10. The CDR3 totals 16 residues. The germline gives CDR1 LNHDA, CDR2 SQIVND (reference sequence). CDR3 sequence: CASSPRGGQGSYEQYF. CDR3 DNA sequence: TGTGCCAGTAGTCCCCGGGGGGGACAGGGGAGCTACGAGCAGTACTTC.

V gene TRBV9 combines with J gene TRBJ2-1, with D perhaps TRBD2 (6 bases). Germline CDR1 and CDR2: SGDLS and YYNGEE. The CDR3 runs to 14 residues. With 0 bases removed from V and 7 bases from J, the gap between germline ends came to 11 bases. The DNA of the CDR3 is TGTGCCAGCAGCGTAGTAGGGACTGCTAATGAGCAGTTCTTC. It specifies CASSVVGTANEQFF.

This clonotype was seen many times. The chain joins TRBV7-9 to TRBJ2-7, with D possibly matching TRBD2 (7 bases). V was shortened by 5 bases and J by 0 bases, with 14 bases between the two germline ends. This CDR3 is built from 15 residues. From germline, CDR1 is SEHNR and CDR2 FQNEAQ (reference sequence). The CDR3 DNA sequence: TGTGCCAGCAGCCAGAACGGGGGGCTCTCCTACGAGCAGTACTTC. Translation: CASSQNGGLSYEQYF.

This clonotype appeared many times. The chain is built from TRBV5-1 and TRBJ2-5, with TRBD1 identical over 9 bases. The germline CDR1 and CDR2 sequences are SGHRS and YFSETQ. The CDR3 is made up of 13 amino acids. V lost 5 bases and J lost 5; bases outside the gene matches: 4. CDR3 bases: TGCGCCAGCAGGGGACAGGGCGAGGAGACCCAGTACTTC. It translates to CASRGQGEETQYF.

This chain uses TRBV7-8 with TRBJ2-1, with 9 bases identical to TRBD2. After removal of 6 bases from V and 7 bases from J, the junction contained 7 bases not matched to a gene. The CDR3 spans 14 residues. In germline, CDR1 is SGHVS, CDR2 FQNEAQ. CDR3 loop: CASSISGGINEQFF. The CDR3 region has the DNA TGTGCCAGCAGTATTAGCGGGGGAATAAATGAGCAGTTCTTC.

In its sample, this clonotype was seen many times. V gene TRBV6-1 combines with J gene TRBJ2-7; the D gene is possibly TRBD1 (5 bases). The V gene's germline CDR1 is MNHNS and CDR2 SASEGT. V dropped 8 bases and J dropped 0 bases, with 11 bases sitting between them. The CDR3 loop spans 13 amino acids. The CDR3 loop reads CASRRTSSYEQYF. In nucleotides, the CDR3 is TGTGCCAGCCGCAGGACAAGCTCCTACGAGCAGTACTTC.

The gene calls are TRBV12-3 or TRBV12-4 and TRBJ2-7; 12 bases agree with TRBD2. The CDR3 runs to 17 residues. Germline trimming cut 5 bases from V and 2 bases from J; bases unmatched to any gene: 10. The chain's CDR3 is CASSKKGTSGLTYEQYF. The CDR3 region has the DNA TGTGCCAGCAGTAAAAAGGGGACTAGCGGGCTGACCTACGAGCAGTACTTC.

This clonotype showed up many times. Here the CDR3 DNA reads TGTGCCAGTAGTATCGTCGCTAATTCACCCCTCCACTTT. Amino acids: CASSIVANSPLHF. The chain has TRBV19 and TRBJ1-6; D is undetermined. The CDR3 consists of 13 residues. The germline CDR1 and CDR2 sequences are LNHDA and SQIVND (reference sequence). V lost 3 bases to trimming and J lost 6 bases, with 6 bases between them.

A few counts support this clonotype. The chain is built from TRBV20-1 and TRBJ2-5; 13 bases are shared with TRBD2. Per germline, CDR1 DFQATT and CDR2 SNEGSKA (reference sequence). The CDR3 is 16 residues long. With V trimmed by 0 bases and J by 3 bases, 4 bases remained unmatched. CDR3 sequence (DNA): TGCAGTGCTAGAGATGGGGGACTAGCGGGGAAAGAGACCCAGTACTTC. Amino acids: CSARDGGLAGKETQYF.

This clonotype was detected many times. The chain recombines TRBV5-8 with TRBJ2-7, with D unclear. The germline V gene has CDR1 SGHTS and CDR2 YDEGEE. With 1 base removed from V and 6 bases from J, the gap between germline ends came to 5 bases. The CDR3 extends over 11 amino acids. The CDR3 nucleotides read TGTGCCAGCAGCTTGCGTTTCGAGCAGTACTTC. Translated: CASSLRFEQYF.

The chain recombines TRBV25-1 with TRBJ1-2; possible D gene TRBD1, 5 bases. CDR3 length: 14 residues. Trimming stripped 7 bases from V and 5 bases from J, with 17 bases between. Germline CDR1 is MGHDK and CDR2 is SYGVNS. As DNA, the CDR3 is TGTGCCAGCACCTCAGGGACCCGGGGGTATGGCTACACCTTC. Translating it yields CASTSGTRGYGYTF.

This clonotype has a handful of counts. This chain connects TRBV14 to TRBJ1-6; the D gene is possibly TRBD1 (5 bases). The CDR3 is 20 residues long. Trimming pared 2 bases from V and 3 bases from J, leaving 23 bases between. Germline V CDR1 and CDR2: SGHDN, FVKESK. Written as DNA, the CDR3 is TGTGCCAGCAGCCAATCCCCGGTATCCATCGGGGGATTCTATAATTCACCCCTCCACTTT. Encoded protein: CASSQSPVSIGGFYNSPLHF.

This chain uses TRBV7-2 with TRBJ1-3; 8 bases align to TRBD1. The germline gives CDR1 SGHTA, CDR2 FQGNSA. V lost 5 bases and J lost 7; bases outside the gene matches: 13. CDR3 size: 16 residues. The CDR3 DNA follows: TGTGCCAGCAGCCCAGCGCAGGGGGCGAACTTCAACACCATATATTTT. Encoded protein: CASSPAQGANFNTIYF.

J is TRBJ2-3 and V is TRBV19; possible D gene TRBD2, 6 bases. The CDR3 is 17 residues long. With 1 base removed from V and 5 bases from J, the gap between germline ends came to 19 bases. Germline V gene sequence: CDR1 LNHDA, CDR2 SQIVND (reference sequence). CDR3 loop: CASSIGTRLVTGDTQYF. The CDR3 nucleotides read TGTGCCAGTAGTATAGGAACCCGACTAGTTACGGGAGATACGCAGTATTTT.

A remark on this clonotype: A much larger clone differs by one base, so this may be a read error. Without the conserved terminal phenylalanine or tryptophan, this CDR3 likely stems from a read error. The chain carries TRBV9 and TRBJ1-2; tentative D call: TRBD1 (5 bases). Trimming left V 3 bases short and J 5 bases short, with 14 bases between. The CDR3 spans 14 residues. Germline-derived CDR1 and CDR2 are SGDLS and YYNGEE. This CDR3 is CASSGAGLRYGYTL. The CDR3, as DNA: TGTGCCAGCAGCGGGGCAGGGTTGCGTTATGGCTACACCCTC.

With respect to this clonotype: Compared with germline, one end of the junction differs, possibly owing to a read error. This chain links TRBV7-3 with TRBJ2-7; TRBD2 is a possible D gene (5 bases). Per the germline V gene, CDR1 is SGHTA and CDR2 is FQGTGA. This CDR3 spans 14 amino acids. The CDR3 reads CTSSFSGSSYEQYF. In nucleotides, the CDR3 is TGTACCAGCAGCTTCAGCGGTAGCTCCTACGAGCAGTACTTC. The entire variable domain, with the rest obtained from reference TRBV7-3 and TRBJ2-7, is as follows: GAGVSQTPSNKVTEKGKYVELRCDPISGHTALYWYRQSLGQGPEFLIYFQGTGAADDSGLPNDRFFAVRPEGSVSTLKIQRTERGDSAVYLCTSSFSGSSYEQYFGPGTRLTVT.

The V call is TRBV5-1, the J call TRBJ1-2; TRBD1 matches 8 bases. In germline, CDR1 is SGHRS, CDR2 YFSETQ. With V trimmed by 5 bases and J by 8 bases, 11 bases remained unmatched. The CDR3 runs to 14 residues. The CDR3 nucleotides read TGCGCCAGCAGACTGGACAGGGTTCTCCAAGGCTACACCTTC. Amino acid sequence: CASRLDRVLQGYTF.

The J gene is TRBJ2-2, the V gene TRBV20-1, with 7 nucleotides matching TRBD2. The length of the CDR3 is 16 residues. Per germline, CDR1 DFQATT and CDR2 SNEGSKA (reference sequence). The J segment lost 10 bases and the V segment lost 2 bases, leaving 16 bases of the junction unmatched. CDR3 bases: TGCAGTGCTAGATCGACTAGCAGTAGGGTTGCCGAGGAGCTGTTTTTT. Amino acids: CSARSTSSRVAEELFF.

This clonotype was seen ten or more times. The CDR3 sequence: CASLNTGDWGRRNTEAFF. CDR3 bases: TGTGCCAGCTTAAATACAGGGGATTGGGGACGGAGGAACACTGAAGCTTTCTTT. The chain recombines TRBV19 with TRBJ1-1; 7 bases are a match to TRBD1. CDR1 is LNHDA and CDR2 is SQIVND in the germline V gene (reference sequence). The J segment lost 1 base and the V segment lost 9 bases, leaving 20 bases of the junction unmatched. The CDR3 extends over 18 amino acids.

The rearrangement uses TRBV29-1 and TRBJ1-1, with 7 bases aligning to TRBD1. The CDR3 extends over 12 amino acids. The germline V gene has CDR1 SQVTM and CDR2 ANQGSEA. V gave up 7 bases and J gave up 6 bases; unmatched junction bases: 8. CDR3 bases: TGCAGCGGGACCAGGGGGGTTGCTGAAGCTTTCTTT. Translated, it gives CSGTRGVAEAFF.

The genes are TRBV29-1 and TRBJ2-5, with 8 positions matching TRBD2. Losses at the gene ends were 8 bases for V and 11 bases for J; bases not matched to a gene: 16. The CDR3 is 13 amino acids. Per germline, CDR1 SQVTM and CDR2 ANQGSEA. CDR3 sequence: CSIGRGGLDTQYF. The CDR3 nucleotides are TGCAGCATAGGCCGGGGGGGGTTAGATACGCAGTACTTC.

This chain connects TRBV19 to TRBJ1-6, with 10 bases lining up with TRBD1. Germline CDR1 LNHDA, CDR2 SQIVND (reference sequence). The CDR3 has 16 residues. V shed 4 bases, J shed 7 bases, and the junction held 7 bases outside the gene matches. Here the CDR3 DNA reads TGTGCCAGTAGTACCCGACAGGGGGCACGAAATTCACCCCTCCACTTT. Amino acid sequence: CASSTRQGARNSPLHF.

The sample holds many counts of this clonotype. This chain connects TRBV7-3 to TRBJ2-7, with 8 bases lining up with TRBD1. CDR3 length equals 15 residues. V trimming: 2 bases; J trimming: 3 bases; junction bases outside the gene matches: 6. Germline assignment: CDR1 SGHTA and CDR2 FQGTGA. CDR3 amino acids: CASSLEGQVFYEQYF. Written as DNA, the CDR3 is TGTGCCAGCAGCTTAGAGGGACAGGTTTTCTACGAGCAGTACTTC. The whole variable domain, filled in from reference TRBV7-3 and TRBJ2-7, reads GAGVSQTPSNKVTEKGKYVELRCDPISGHTALYWYRQSLGQGPEFLIYFQGTGAADDSGLPNDRFFAVRPEGSVSTLKIQRTERGDSAVYLCASSLEGQVFYEQYFGPGTRLTVT.

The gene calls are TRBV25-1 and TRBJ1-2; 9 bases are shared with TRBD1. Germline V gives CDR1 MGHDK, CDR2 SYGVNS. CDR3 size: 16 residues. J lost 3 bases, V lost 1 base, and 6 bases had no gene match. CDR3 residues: CASSEWRTGDYYGYTF. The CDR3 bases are TGTGCCAGCAGTGAATGGAGGACAGGGGATTACTATGGCTACACCTTC.

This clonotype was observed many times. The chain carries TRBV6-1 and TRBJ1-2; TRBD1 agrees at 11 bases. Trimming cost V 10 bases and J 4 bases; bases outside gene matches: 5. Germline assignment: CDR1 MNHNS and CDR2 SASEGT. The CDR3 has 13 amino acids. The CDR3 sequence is CATTDRGPYGYTF. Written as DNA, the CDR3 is TGTGCCACCACGGACAGGGGGCCCTATGGCTACACCTTC.

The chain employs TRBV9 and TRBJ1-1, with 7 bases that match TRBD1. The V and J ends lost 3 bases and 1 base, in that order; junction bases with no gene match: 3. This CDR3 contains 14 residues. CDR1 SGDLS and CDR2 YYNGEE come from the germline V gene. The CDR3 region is CASSDRGANTEAFF. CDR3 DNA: TGTGCCAGCAGCGACAGGGGCGCGAACACTGAAGCTTTCTTT. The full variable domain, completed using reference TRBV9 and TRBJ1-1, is DSGVTQTPKHLITATGQRVTLRCSPRSGDLSVYWYQQSLDQGLQFLIQYYNGEERAKGNILERFSAQQFPDLHSELNLSSLELGDSALYFCASSDRGANTEAFFGQGTRLTVV.